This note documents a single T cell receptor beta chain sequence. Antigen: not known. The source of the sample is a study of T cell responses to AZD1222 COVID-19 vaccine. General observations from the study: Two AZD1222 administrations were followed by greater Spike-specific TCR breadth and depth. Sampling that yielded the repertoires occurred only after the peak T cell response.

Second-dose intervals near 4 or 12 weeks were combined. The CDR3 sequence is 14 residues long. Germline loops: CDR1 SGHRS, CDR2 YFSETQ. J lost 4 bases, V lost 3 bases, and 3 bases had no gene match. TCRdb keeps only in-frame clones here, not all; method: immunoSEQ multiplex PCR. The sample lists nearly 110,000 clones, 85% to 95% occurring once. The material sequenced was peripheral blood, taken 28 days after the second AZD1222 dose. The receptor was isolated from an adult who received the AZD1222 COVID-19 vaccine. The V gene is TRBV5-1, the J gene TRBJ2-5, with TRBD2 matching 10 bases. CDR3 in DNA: TGCGCCAGCAGCTCTTCTAGCGGGAGAGAGACCCAGTACTTC. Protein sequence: CASSSSSGRETQYF.